This T cell receptor (beta chain) was profiled in a study of human T cells and chemical hapten exposure (dated by TCRdb to the early 2020s). Broadly, across the study: For sensitization, 2% DPC in acetone was applied to a roughly 2 cm by roughly 2 cm area of upper inner arm skin. Throughout the study period of about 22 weeks, patients also received therapeutic DPC doses to the scalp every week. Patch testing was done on the upper back using Finn chambers containing 0.01% DPC, and results were scored after 6 days according to International Contact Dermatitis Research Group standards. The mostly female patient cohort included alopecia areata with under or over 50% scalp involvement, alopecia totalis and alopecia universalis. Libraries were pooled for sequencing, and variation in per-sample TCR yields was attributed mainly to small differences in library volumes within the pool. This study followed changes in the peripheral blood TCR repertoire in vivo during primary and secondary sensitization of alopecia patients to the hapten diphenylcyclopropenone (DPC). Patient blood was sampled pre-sensitization (week 0) and at 2, 6 and about 24 weeks after DPC sensitization. Blood for TCR sequencing was provided by twenty-nine alopecia patients at one to four time points (pre-sensitization, 2, 6 and 24 weeks). Summary of the overall study and its limitations: A positive correlation was found between the number of PT1 expanded TCRs and patch test score, with significance reached at thresholds 8, 16 and 32 but not 4. Expanded TCRs formed significantly more large CDR3 similarity clusters than pre-sensitization or healthy control sets, consistent with antigen-driven responses. All patients had alopecia, a presumed autoimmune disease, so their immune response might differ from that of healthy individuals. Repeated subsampling changed both the strength of the expansion versus patch-test correlation and the threshold at which that correlation became significant. DPC sensitization did not change how many TCRs were above 1 in 1000 frequency, and no evidence was found of alterations in global repertoire structure.

Trimmed from V: 2 bases; trimmed from J: 2 bases; junction bases lacking a gene match: 3. The germline V gene provides CDR1 SQVTM and CDR2 ANQGSEA. Taken from cysteine to phenylalanine, the CDR3 has 13 residues. Only the CDR3 portion is preserved as DNA: 39 bases, with reading frame beginning at the first base. The time point label on this specimen signifies: patch test 1, 2 weeks after DPC sensitization. Taken with the paper, the label for treatment or condition translates to: therapeutic diphenylcyclopropenone sensitization with weekly scalp DPC. At each patch-test visit, blood was drawn before the patch test was applied. To be eligible, patients had to be aged 18 to 70, diagnosed with alopecia and judged suitable for DPC therapy, while pregnant patients were excluded. Total RNA was isolated from unfractionated whole blood collected in Tempus Blood RNA tubes. Concerning this clonotype itself: The antigen this receptor binds is unknown. Base quality data are lacking; no much larger clone is found one base away.

The library was generated by RACE. Instrument used: NextSeq 500. During library preparation, unique molecular identifiers were attached to individual cDNA molecules so that TCRs could be counted quantitatively and reproducibly. Both TCR alpha and TCR beta chains were sequenced from each blood RNA sample. The published analysis was carried out like this. A median of about 100,000 TCRs per sample was observed, with a range of about 23,224 to 700,000. V, J and CDR3 annotation of the TCR reads was performed with the Decombinator software suite. For PS versus PT1 abundance plots, all samples were subsampled to the same number of TCRs (28,000). Expanded TCRs were defined as absent before sensitization and observed at least eight times at the 2-week time point. TCRdb applied fastp at Q25 and MiXCR to the public reads, then kept only in-frame beta chains. CDR3 protein duplicates are merged, each entry listing the most common genes and DNA. The V and J calls reflect TCRdb's pipeline rather than the authors' work. The sample table shows under 200,000 distinct CDR3 sequences, and more than 12% are seen once. 1.5% to 2% of the sample belongs to the ten largest clones.

The clonotype originates from a woman under 40 with alopecia areata. Some clones in this sample may be carry-over from other donors' samples. The sequencing here drew on whole blood, taken in connection with sensitization to the hapten diphenylcyclopropenone (DPC). The rearrangement joined TRBV29-1 to TRBJ2-7, and TRBD2 matches 7 of the central bases. Read as DNA, the sequence is TGCAGCGTTGAAAGCGGGGTGGCCTACGAGCAGTACTTC. It translates to CSVESGVAYEQYF.